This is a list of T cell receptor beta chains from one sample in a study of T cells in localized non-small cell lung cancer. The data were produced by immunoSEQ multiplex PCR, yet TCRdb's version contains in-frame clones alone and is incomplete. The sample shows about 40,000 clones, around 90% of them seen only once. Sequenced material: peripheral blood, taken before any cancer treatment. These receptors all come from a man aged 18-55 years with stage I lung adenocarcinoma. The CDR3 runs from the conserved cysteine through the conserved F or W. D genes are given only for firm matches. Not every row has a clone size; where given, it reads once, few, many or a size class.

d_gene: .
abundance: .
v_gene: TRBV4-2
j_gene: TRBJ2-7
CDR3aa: CASSPDSGLREQYF
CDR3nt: TGTGCCAGCAGCCCGGACAGTGGGTTGCGCGAGCAGTACTTC

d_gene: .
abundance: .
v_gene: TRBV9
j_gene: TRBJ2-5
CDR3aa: CASSVGNGGLDF
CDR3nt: TGTGCCAGCAGCGTAGGGAACGGGGGCCTCGACTTC

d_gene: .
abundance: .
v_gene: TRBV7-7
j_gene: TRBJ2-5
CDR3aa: CASSLGGRETQYF
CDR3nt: TGTGCCAGCAGCTTAGGGGGCAGGGAGACCCAGTACTTC

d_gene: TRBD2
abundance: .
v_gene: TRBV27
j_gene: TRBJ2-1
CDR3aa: CASSSGTSGNEQFF
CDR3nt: TGTGCCAGCAGTTCCGGGACTAGCGGTAATGAGCAGTTCTTC

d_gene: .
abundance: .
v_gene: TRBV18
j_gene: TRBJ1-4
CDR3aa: CASSPDHVATNEKLFF
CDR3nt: TGTGCCAGCTCACCAGACCACGTTGCAACTAATGAAAAACTGTTTTTT

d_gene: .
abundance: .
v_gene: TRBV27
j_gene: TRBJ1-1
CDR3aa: CASSNRGLNTEAFF
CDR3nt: TGTGCCAGCAGTAACCGGGGGTTGAACACTGAAGCTTTCTTT

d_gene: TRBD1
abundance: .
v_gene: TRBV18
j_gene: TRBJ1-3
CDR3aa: CASSSPGGLSGNTIYF
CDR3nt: TGTGCCAGCTCATCCCCAGGGGGCCTCTCTGGAAACACCATATATTTT

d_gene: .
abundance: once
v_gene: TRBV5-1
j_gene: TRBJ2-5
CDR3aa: CASSLASGGTETQYF
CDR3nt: TGCGCCAGCAGCTTGGCGTCAGGGGGGACGGAGACCCAGTACTTC

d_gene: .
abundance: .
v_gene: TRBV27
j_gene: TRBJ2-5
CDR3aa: CASSFTAPRPGPNRGTQYF
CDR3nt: TGTGCCAGCAGTTTCACTGCGCCGCGGCCTGGACCGAATCGAGGGACCCAGTACTTC

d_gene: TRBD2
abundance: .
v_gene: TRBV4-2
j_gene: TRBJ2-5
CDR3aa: CASSQSGTSGSTGETQYF
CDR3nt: TGTGCCAGCAGCCAATCAGGGACTAGCGGCTCCACCGGAGAGACCCAGTACTTC

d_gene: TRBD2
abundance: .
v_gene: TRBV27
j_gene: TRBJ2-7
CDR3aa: CASSRLGGSYEQYF
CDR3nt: TGTGCCAGCAGTCGTCTCGGGGGGTCCTACGAGCAGTACTTC

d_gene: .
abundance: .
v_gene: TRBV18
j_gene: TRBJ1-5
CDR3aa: CASSSAHSNQPQHF
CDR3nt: TGTGCCAGCTCAAGTGCACATAGCAATCAGCCCCAGCATTTT

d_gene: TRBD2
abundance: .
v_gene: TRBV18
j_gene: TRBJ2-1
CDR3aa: CASSPPFGLVSKIRSYNEQFF
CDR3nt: TGTGCCAGCTCACCACCGTTTGGACTAGTGTCGAAAATACGCTCCTACAATGAGCAGTTCTTC

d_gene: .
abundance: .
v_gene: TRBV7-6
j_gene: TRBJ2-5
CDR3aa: CASSLRVQETQYF
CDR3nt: TGTGCCAGCAGCTTACGGGTACAAGAGACCCAGTACTTC

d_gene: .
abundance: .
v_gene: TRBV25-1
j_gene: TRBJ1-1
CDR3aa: CASSEPGVSLQNTEAFF
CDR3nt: TGTGCCAGCAGTGAACCTGGGGTCTCGCTACAGAACACTGAAGCTTTCTTT

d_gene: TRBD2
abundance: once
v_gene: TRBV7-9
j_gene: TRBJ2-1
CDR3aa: CASSFSSSGGYSSREQFF
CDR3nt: TGTGCCAGCAGCTTCTCTTCTAGCGGGGGGTATTCGTCACGTGAGCAGTTCTTC

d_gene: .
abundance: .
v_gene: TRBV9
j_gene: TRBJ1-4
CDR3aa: CASSASTAWNEKLFF
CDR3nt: TGTGCCAGCAGCGCCTCGACAGCCTGGAATGAAAAACTGTTTTTT

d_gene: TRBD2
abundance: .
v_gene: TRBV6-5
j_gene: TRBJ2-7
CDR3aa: CASSYSLAGGYEQYF
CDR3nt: TGTGCCAGCAGTTACTCCCTAGCGGGGGGTTACGAGCAGTACTTC

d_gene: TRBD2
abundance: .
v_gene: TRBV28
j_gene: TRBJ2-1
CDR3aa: CASTTAGVGNEQFF
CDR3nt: TGTGCCAGCACAACAGCGGGGGTCGGCAATGAGCAGTTCTTC

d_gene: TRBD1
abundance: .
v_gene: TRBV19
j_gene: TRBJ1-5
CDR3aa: CASSIGAAGGSNQPQHF
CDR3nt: TGTGCCAGTAGTATCGGCGCGGCAGGGGGCTCCAATCAGCCCCAGCATTTT

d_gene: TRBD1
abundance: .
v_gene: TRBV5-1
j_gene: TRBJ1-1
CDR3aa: CASSLKGQGGAEAFF
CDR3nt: TGCGCCAGCAGCTTGAAGGGACAGGGTGGGGCTGAAGCTTTCTTT